This T cell receptor (beta chain) was identified in a study of T cell responses to AZD1222 COVID-19 vaccine. The CDR3 consists of 14 residues. Trimming took off 3 bases at V and 3 bases at J, with 11 bases between the two ends. The germline gives CDR1 KGHDR, CDR2 SFDVKD. A note on this clone: Its antigen is not known.

Clones were read by immunoSEQ multiplex PCR, and TCRdb kept only the in-frame ones, dropping some. The repertoire has more than 95,000 clones, 70% to 90% of them found once; the top ten carry roughly 1.6%. Study results and limitations: In a largely white British group with more females than males, clonal diversity was possibly underestimated. Nearly half of unique spike-specific TCRs reportedly avoided B.1.351 and B.1.1.7 mutated regions. Spike-specific TCR breadth and depth went up after people got two AZD1222 doses.

The clonotype comes from an adult in good health. The sequencing here drew on peripheral blood, taken on day 0 of AZD1222 vaccination. J is TRBJ2-7 and V is TRBV24-1, with no clear D. The CDR3 DNA is TGTGCCACCAGTGATCCGCTGGTTGGCTACGAGCAGTACTTC. Translated: CATSDPLVGYEQYF.